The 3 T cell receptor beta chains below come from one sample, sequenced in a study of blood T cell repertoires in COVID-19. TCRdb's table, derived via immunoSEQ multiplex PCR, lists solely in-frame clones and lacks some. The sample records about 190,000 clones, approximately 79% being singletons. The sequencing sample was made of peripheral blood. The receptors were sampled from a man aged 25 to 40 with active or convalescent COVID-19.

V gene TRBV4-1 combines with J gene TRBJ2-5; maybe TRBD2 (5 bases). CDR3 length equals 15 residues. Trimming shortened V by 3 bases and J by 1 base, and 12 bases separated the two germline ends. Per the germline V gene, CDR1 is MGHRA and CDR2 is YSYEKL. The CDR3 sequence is CASSQRAIVQETQYF. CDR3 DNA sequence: TGCGCCAGCAGCCAGAGGGCGATTGTCCAAGAGACCCAGTACTTC.

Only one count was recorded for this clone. Here the CDR3 reads CASSPPGQSGEKLFF. The CDR3 DNA reads TGTGCCAGCTCACCACCGGGACAGTCAGGTGAAAAACTGTTTTTT. The chain recombines TRBV18 with TRBJ1-4; 7 positions agree with TRBD1. The CDR3 has 15 residues. With 0 bases clipped from V and 7 bases from J, the junction kept 5 bases outside the gene matches. The germline gives CDR1 KGHSH, CDR2 LQKENI.

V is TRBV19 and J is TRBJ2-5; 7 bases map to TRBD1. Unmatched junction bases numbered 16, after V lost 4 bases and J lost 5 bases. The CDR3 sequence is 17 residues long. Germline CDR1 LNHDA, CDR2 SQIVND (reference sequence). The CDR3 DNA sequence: TGTGCCAGTAGTACCCCTCCTACAGGGGCGCACCCGGAGACCCAGTACTTC. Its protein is CASSTPPTGAHPETQYF.